A selection of T cell receptor beta chains follows, all from one sample in a study of cytomegalovirus exposure and HLA in healthy donors. Sequencing was performed with immunoSEQ multiplex PCR; in TCRdb, only in-frame clones are kept and a portion is missing. The repertoire table contains tens of thousands of clones. Sequences were obtained from PBMCs. These receptors all stem from a human donor in good health. CDR3s include the opening cysteine and the closing phenylalanine or tryptophan. D genes are given only for firm matches.

j_call v_call d_call cdr3_aa cdr3_nt
TRBJ1-4 TRBV13 . CASSPRRSATNEKLFF TGTGCCAGCAGCCCTCGCCGCAGCGCAACTAATGAAAAACTGTTTTTT
TRBJ1-5 TRBV2 . CASSFTQGGGNQPQHF TGTGCCAGCAGTTTTACACAGGGCGGCGGCAATCAGCCCCAGCATTTT
TRBJ2-5 TRBV9 . CASSPPGLETQYF TGTGCCAGCAGCCCACCGGGTCTAGAGACCCAGTACTTC
TRBJ2-7 TRBV27 . CASTRTGGYEQYF TGTGCCAGCACCAGGACAGGAGGGTACGAGCAGTACTTC
TRBJ1-2 TRBV2 . CASSPGPQGWGYTF TGTGCCAGCAGCCCCGGGCCCCAGGGTTGGGGCTACACCTTC
TRBJ2-2 TRBV5-8 TRBD1 CASSPGQGRELFF TGTGCCAGCAGCCCAGGACAGGGTAGGGAGCTGTTTTTT
TRBJ1-2 TRBV7-9 . CASSLDREWGYTF TGTGCCAGCAGCTTAGACAGGGAATGGGGCTACACCTTC
TRBJ1-5 TRBV4-1 . CASSQDWGQPQHF TGCGCCAGCAGCCAAGATTGGGGCCAGCCCCAGCATTTT
TRBJ2-7 TRBV6-1 . CASSLGGLEQYF TGTGCCAGCAGCTTAGGGGGTCTCGAGCAGTACTTC
TRBJ2-3 TRBV7-2 TRBD2 CASSFLPSGGRSDKQYF TGTGCCAGCAGCTTTTTACCTAGCGGGGGGAGGTCAGATAAGCAGTATTTT
TRBJ2-1 TRBV7-3 TRBD2 CASSSPTSGDEQFF TGTGCCAGCAGCTCCCCGACTAGCGGGGATGAGCAGTTCTTC
TRBJ1-2 TRBV28 . CASSLGRNLYYGYTF TGTGCCAGCAGTTTAGGGCGAAACCTCTACTATGGCTACACCTTC
TRBJ1-4 TRBV28 TRBD1 CASSLRDRGTNEKLFF TGTGCCAGCAGTTTAAGGGACAGGGGAACTAATGAAAAACTGTTTTTT
TRBJ2-1 TRBV7-9 TRBD2 CASSQTSGGFNEQFF TGTGCCAGCAGCCAGACTAGCGGGGGCTTCAATGAGCAGTTCTTC
TRBJ1-1 TRBV30 . CAWSKGVNTEAFF TGTGCCTGGAGTAAAGGGGTGAACACTGAAGCTTTCTTT
TRBJ2-5 TRBV20-1 . CSAAGEETQYF TGCAGTGCTGCCGGGGAAGAGACCCAGTACTTC
TRBJ1-2 TRBV30 . CAWSVRTVAGSYGYTF TGTGCCTGGAGTGTAAGAACAGTGGCCGGTAGCTATGGCTACACCTTC
TRBJ2-1 TRBV7-3 TRBD2 CASSLAEGLAGDEQFF TGTGCCAGCAGCTTAGCGGAGGGACTAGCGGGGGATGAGCAGTTCTTC
TRBJ2-5 TRBV27 TRBD1 CASRAIDRVWEPQYF TGTGCCAGCAGGGCAATCGACAGGGTCTGGGAGCCCCAGTACTTC
TRBJ1-3 TRBV11-3 TRBD1 CASSRQGNGNTIYF TGTGCCAGCAGCCGACAGGGGAACGGAAACACCATATATTTT
TRBJ1-1 TRBV30 . CAWSEGSDAEAFF TGTGCCTGGAGTGAAGGGAGTGACGCTGAAGCTTTCTTT
TRBJ1-4 TRBV25-1 . CASSESRGYNEKLFF TGTGCCAGCAGTGAATCTAGAGGGTATAATGAAAAACTGTTTTTT